This T cell receptor (beta chain) appears in the sequencing data of a study of blood T cell repertoires in COVID-19. Study background: Sites across the United States, Italy and Spain contributed samples from acute and convalescent COVID-19.

Methods used by the authors: By means of reference gene primer amplification, nucleated cell counts were estimated. Measured with immunoSEQ multiplex PCR; TCRdb has only the in-frame clones, and not every one. That table gives V, J and clone size, and the DNA gave D and trimming. The profile shows 110,000 to 150,000 clones, roughly 85% of them singletons. The source of this sequence is a middle-aged man with acute or convalescent COVID-19. Specimen: peripheral blood.

The CDR3 DNA follows: TGTGCCAGCAGCCTCGGGGAAGGGCTCAGAAACGTAGGCTACACCTTC. As protein: CASSLGEGLRNVGYTF. V gene TRBV3-1 (or the pseudogene TRBV3-2) combines with J gene TRBJ1-2; D ambiguous. The CDR3 consists of 16 residues. Trimming took off 4 bases at V and 8 bases at J, with 23 bases between the two ends. In germline, CDR1 is LGHDT, CDR2 YNNKEL (reference sequence).